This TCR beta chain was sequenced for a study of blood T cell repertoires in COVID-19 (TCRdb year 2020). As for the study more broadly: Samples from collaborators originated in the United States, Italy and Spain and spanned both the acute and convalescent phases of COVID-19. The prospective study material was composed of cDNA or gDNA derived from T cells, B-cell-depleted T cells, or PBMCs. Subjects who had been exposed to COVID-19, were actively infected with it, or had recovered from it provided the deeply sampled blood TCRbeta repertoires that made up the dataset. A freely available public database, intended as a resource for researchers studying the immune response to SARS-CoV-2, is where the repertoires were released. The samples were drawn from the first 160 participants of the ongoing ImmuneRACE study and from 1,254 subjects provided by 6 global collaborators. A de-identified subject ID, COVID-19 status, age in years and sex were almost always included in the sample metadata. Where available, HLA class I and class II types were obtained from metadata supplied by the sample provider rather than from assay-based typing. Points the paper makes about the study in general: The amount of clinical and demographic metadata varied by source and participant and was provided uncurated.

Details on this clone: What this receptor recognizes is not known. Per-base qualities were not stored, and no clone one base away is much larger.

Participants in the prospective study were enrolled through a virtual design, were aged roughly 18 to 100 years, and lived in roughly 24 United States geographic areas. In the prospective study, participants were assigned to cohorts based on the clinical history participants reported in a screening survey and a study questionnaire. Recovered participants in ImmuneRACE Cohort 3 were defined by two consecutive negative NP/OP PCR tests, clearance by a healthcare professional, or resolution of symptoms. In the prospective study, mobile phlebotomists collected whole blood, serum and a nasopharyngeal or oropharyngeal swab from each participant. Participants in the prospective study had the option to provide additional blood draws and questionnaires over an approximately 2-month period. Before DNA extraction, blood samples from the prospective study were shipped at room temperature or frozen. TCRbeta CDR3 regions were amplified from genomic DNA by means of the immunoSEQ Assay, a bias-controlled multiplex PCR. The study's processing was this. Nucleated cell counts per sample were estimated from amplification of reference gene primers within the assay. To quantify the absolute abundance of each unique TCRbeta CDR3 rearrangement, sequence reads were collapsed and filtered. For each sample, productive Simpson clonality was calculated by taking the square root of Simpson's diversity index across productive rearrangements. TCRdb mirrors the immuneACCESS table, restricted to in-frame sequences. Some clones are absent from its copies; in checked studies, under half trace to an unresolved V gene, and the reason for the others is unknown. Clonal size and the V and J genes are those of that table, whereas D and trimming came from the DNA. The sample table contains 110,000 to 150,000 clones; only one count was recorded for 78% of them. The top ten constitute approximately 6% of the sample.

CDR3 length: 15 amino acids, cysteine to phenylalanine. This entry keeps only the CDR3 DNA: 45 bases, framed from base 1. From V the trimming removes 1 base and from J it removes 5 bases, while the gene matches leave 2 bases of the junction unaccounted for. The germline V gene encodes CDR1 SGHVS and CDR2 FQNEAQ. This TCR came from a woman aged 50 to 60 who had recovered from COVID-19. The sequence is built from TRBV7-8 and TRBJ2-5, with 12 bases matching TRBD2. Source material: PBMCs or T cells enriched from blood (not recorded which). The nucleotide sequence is TGTGCCAGCAGCTTAGGGACTAGCGGGGCGGAGACCCAGTACTTC. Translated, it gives CASSLGTSGAETQYF. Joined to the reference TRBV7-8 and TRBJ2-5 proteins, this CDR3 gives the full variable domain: GAGVSQSPRYKVAKRGQDVALRCDPISGHVSLFWYQQALGQGPEFLTYFQNEAQLDKSGLPSDRFFAERPEGSVSTLKIQRTQQEDSAVYLCASSLGTSGAETQYFGPGTRLLVL.